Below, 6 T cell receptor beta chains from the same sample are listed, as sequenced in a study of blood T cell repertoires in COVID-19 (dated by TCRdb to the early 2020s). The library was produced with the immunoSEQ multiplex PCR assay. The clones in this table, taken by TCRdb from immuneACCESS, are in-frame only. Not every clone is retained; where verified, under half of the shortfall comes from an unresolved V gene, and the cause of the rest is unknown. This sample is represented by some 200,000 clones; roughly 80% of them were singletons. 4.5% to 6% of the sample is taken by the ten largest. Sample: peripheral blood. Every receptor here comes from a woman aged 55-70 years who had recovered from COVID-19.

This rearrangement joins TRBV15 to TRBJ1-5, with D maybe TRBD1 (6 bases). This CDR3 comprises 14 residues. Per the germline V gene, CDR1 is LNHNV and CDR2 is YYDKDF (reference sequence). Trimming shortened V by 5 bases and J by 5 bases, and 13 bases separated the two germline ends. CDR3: CATSLTGPHQPQHF. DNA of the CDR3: TGTGCCACCAGCCTTACAGGGCCCCATCAGCCCCAGCATTTT. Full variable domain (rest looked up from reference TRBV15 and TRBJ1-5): DAMVIQNPRYQVTQFGKPVTLSCSQTLNHNVMYWYQQKSSQAPKLLFHYYDKDFNNEADTPDNFQSRRPNTSFCFLDIRSPGLGDTAMYLCATSLTGPHQPQHFGDGTRLSIL.

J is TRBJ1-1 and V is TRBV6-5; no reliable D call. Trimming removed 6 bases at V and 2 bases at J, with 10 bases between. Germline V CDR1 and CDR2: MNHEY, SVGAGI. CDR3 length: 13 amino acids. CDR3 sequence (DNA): TGTGCCAGCAGCCTTGACACCAACACTGAAGCTTTCTTT. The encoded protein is CASSLDTNTEAFF.

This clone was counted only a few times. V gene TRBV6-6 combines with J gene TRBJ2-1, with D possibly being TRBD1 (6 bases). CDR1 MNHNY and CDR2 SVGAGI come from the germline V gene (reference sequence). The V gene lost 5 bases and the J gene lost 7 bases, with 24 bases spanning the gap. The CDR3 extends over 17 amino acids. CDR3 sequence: CASSPTAGVNLWNEQFF. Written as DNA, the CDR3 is TGTGCCAGCAGTCCAACCGCAGGGGTGAATCTCTGGAATGAGCAGTTCTTC.

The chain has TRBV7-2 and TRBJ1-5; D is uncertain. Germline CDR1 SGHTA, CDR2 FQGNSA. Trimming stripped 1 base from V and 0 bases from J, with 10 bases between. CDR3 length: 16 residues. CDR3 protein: CASSLVQLHSNQPQHF. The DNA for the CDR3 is TGTGCCAGCAGCTTAGTCCAACTACATAGCAATCAGCCCCAGCATTTT.

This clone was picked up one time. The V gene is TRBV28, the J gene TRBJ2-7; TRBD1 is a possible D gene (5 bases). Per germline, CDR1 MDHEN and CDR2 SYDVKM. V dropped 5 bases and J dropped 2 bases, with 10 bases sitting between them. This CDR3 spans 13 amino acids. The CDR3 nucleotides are TGTGCCAGCAGTCCCGACAGCCCCTACGAGCAGTACTTC. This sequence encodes CASSPDSPYEQYF.

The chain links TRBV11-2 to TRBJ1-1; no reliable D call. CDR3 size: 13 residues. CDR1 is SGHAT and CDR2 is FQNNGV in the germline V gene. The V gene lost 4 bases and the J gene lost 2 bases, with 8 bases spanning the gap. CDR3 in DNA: TGTGCCAGCAGCTCCGTGTTCAACACTGAAGCTTTCTTT. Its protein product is CASSSVFNTEAFF.